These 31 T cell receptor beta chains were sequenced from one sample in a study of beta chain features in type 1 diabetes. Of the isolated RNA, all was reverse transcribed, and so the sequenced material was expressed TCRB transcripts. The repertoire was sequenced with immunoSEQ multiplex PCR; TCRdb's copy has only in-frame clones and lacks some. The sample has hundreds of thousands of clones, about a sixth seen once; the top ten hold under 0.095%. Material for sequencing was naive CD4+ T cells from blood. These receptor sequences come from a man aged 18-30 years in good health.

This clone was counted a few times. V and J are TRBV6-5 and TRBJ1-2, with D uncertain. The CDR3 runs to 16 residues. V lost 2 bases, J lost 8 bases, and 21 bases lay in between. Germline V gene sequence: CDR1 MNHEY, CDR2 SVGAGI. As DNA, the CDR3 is TGTGCCAGCAGTTACATAACGAGCGCCGGGATATACGGCTACACCTTC. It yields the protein CASSYITSAGIYGYTF.

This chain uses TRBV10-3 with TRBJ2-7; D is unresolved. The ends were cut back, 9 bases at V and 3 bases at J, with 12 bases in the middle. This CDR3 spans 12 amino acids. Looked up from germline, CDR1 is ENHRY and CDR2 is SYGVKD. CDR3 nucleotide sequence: TGTGCCATAGGCAGCGCCGGCTACGAGCAGTACTTC. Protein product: CAIGSAGYEQYF.

CDR3 nucleotides: TGTGCCAGCAGCCGCGAAACGAGGAGGGATAACTATGGCTACACCTTC. It translates to CASSRETRRDNYGYTF. The V and J genes are TRBV4-2 and TRBJ1-2; D ambiguous. The CDR3 spans 16 residues. From germline, CDR1 is LGHNA and CDR2 YNFKEQ. V was clipped by 4 bases and J by 1 base, with 16 bases between them.

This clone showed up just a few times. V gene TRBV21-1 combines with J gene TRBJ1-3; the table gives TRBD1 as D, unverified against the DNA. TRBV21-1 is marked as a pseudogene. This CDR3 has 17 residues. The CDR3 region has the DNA TGTGCCAGCAGCGGCCCCAGGGCAAAAAGCTCTGGAAACACCATATATTTT. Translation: CASSGPRAKSSGNTIYF.

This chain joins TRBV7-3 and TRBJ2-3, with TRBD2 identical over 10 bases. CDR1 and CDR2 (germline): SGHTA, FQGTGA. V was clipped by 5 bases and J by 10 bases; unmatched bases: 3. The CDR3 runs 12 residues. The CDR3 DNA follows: TGTGCCAGCAGCCTAGCGGGAGAGGCGCAGTATTTT. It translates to CASSLAGEAQYF.

The CDR3 region is CASSSDRAGAEAFF. The CDR3 nucleotides read TGTGCCAGCAGCTCCGACAGGGCCGGGGCTGAAGCTTTCTTT. The chain combines TRBV7-3 with TRBJ1-1, with 7 bases that match TRBD1. This CDR3 is built from 14 residues. V trimming: 4 bases; J trimming: 6 bases; junction bases outside the gene matches: 8. Germline V gene lookup returns CDR1 SGHTA and CDR2 FQGTGA.

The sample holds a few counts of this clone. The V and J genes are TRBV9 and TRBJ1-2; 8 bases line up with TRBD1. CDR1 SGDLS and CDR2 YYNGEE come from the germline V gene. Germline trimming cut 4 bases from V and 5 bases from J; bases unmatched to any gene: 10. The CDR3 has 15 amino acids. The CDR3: CASSWRQGIGYGYTF. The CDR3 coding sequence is TGTGCCAGCAGCTGGAGACAGGGGATAGGGTATGGCTACACCTTC.

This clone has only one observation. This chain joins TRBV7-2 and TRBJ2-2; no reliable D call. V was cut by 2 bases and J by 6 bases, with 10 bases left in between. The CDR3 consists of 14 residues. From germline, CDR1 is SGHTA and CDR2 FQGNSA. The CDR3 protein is CASSLRPLSGELFF. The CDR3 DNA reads TGTGCCAGCAGCTTACGCCCCTTGTCCGGGGAGCTGTTTTTT.

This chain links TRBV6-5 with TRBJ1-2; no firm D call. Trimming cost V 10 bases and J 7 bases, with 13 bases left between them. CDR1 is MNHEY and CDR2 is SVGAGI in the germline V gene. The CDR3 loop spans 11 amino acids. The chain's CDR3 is CATGQQSGYTF. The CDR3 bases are TGTGCCACGGGTCAACAGTCTGGCTACACCTTC.

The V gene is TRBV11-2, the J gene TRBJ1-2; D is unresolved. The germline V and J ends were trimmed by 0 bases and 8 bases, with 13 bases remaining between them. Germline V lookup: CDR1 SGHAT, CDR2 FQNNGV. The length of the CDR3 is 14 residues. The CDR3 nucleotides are TGTGCCAGCAGCTTAGATCGGAGGGCGGGAGGCTACACCTTC. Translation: CASSLDRRAGGYTF.

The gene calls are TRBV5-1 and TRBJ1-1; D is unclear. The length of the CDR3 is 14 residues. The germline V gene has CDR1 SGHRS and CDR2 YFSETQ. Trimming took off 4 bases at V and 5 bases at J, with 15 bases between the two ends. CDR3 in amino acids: CASSRMTGRTEAFF. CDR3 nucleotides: TGCGCCAGCAGCCGAATGACTGGGAGGACTGAAGCTTTCTTT.

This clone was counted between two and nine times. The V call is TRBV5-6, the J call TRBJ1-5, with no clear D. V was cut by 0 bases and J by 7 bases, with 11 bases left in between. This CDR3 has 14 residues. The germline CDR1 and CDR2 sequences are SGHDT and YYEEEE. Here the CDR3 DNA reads TGTGCCAGCAGCTTGGCCGGCCGTTTCCAGCCCCAGCATTTT. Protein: CASSLAGRFQPQHF.

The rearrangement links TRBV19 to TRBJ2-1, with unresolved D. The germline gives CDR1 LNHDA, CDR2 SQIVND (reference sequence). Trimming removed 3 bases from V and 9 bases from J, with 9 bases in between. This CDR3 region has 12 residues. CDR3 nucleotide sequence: TGTGCCAGTAGTATGTTAGAAACTGAGCAGTTCTTC. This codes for CASSMLETEQFF.

CDR3 region: CASSLQSGHTGDTQYF. CDR3 in DNA: TGTGCCAGCAGCTTACAAAGTGGGCATACTGGGGATACGCAGTATTTT. This sequence joins TRBV7-2 and TRBJ2-3; unclear D gene. Germline CDR1 reads SGHTA; CDR2 reads FQGNSA. CDR3 size: 16 residues. Trimming cost V 2 bases and J 6 bases, with 18 bases left between them.

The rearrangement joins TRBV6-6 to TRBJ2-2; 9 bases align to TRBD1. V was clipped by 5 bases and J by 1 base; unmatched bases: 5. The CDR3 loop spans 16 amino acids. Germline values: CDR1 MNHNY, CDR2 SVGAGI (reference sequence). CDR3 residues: CASSPGTGKNTGELFF. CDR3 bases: TGTGCCAGCAGTCCCGGGACAGGGAAGAACACCGGGGAGCTGTTTTTT.

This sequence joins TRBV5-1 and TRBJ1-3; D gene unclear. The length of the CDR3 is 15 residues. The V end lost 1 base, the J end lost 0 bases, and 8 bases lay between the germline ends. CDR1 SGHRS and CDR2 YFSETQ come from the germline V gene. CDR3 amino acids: CASSLILTSGNTIYF. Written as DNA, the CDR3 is TGCGCCAGCAGCTTGATACTAACCTCTGGAAACACCATATATTTT.

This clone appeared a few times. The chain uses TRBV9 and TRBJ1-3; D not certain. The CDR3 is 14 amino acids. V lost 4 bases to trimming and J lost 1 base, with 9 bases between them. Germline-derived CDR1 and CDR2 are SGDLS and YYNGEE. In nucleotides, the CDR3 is TGTGCCAGCAGCTCAATCTCTTCTGGAAACACCATATATTTT. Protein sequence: CASSSISSGNTIYF.

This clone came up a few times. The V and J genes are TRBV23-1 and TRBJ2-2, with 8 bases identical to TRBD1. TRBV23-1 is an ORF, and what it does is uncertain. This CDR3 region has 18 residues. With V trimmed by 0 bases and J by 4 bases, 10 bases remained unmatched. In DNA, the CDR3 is TGCGCCAGCAGTCAATCCCCCGCGACAGGGGCCCCCACCGGGGAGCTGTTTTTT. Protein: CASSQSPATGAPTGELFF.

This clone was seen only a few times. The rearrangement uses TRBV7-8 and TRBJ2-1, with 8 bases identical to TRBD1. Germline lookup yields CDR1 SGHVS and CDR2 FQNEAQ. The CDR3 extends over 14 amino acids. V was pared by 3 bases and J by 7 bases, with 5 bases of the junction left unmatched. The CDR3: CASSFWTGRNEQFF. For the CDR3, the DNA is TGTGCCAGCAGCTTTTGGACAGGGAGGAATGAGCAGTTCTTC.

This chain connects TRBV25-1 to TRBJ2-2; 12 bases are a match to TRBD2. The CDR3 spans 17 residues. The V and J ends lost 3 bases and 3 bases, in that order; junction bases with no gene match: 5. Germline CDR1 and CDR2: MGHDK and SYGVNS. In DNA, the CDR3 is TGTGCCAGCAGTGAGAGACTAGCGGGAGCTCACACCGGGGAGCTGTTTTTT. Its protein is CASSERLAGAHTGELFF. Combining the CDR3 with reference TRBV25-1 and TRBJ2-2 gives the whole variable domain EADIYQTPRYLVIGTGKKITLECSQTMGHDKMYWYQQDPGMELHLIHYSYGVNSTEKGDLSSESTVSRIRTEHFPLTLESARPSHTSQYLCASSERLAGAHTGELFFGEGSRLTVL.

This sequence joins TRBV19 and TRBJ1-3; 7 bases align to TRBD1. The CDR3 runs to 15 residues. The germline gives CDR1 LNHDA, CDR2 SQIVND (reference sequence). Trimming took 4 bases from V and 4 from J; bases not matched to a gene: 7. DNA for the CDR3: TGTGCCAGTAGTACTGACAGGGACCCGGGAAACACCATATATTTT. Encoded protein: CASSTDRDPGNTIYF.

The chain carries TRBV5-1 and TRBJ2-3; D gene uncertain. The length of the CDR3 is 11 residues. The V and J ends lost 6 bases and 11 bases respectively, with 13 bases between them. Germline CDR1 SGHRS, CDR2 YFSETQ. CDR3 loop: CASTRLGLQYF. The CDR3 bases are TGCGCCAGCACGCGGCTAGGGCTGCAGTATTTT.

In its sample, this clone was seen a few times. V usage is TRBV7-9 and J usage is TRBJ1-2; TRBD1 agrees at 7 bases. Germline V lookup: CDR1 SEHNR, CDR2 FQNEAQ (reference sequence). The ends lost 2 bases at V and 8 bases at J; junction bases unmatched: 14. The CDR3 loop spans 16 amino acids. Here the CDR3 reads CASSLNRDRVARGYTF. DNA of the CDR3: TGTGCCAGCAGCTTAAACAGAGACAGGGTGGCCCGGGGCTACACCTTC.

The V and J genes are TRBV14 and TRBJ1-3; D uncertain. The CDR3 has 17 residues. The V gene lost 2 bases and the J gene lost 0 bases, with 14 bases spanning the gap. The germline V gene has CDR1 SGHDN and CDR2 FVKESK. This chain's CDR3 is CASSQRGGGNSGNTIYF. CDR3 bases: TGTGCCAGCAGCCAACGGGGAGGAGGAAACTCTGGAAACACCATATATTTT.

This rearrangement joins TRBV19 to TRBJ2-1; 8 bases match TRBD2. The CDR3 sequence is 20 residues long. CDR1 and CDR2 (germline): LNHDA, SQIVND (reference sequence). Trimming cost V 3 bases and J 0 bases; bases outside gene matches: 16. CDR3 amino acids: CASSISTGRALRSSYNEQFF. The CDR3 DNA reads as TGTGCCAGTAGTATTTCTACCGGGAGGGCCCTAAGGAGCTCCTACAATGAGCAGTTCTTC.

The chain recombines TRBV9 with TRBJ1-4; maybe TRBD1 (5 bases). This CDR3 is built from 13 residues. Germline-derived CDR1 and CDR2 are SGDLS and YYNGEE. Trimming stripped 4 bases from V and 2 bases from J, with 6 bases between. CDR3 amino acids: CASSRGTNEKLFF. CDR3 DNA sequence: TGTGCCAGCAGCAGGGGCACTAATGAAAAACTGTTTTTT.

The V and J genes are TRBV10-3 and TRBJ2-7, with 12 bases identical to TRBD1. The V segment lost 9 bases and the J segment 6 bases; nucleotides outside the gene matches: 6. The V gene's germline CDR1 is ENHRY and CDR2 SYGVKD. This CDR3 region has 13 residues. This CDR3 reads CAIRGQGAFEQYF. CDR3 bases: TGTGCCATAAGGGGACAGGGGGCCTTCGAGCAGTACTTC.

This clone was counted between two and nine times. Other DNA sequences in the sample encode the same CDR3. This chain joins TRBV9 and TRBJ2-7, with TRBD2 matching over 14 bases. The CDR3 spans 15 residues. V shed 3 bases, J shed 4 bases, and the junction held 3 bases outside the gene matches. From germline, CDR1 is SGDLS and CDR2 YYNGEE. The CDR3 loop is CASSEGLAGEYEQYF. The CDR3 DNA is TGTGCCAGCAGCGAGGGACTAGCGGGAGAGTACGAGCAGTACTTC.

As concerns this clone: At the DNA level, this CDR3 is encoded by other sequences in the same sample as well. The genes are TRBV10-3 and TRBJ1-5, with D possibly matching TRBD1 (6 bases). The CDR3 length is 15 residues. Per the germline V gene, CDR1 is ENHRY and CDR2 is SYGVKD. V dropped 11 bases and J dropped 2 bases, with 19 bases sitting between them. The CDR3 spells CASKGSGGGNQPQHF. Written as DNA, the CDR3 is TGTGCCTCGAAAGGGTCGGGGGGCGGCAATCAGCCCCAGCATTTT.

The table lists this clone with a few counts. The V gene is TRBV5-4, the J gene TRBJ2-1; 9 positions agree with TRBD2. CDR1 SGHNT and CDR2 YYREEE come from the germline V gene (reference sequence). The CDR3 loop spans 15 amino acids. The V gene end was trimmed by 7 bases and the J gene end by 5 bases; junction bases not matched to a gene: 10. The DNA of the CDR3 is TGTGCCAGCCGAGCGGGGGGATTGCGGGACAATGAGCAGTTCTTC. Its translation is CASRAGGLRDNEQFF.

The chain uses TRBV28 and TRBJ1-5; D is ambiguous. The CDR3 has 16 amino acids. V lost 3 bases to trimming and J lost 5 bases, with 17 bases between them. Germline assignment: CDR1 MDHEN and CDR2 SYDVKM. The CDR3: CASSLYGRSQDQPQHF. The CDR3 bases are TGTGCCAGCAGTTTGTATGGTAGGTCTCAGGATCAGCCCCAGCATTTT.